Shown below are 29 T cell receptor beta chains from a single sample sequenced in a study of blood T cell repertoires in COVID-19 (dated by TCRdb to the early 2020s). The library was generated by the immunoSEQ multiplex PCR assay. The clones in this table, taken by TCRdb from immuneACCESS, are in-frame only. Not every clone is retained; where verified, under half of the shortfall comes from an unresolved V gene, and the cause of the rest is unknown. This sample lists about 200,000 clones; roughly 90% were detected once. Approximately 1.5% of the sample comes from the top ten. Specimen: peripheral blood. These receptors all stem from a man aged 18 to 29 with active or convalescent COVID-19.

This rearrangement joins TRBV7-9 to TRBJ1-2; 10 bases align to TRBD1. The germline gives CDR1 SEHNR, CDR2 FQNEAQ (reference sequence). This CDR3 is built from 15 residues. The J segment lost 6 bases and the V segment lost 7 bases, leaving 11 bases of the junction unmatched. The CDR3 is CASTSSRDRGNGYTF. CDR3 nucleotides: TGTGCCAGCACCTCCTCCCGGGACAGGGGAAATGGCTACACCTTC.

The rearrangement joins TRBV5-4 to TRBJ2-1; 14 nucleotides line up with TRBD2. V gave up 4 bases and J gave up 10 bases; unmatched junction bases: 16. The CDR3 has 18 amino acids. Germline V gene data show CDR1 as SGHNT and CDR2 as YYREEE (reference sequence). CDR3 DNA sequence: TGTGCCAGCAGCATAGGGACTAGCGGGAGAGACAATTTTCGAGAGCAGTTCTTC. This encodes CASSIGTSGRDNFREQFF.

The chain recombines TRBV10-3 with TRBJ1-1; 9 bases match TRBD1. The CDR3 has 14 residues. Per the germline V gene, CDR1 is ENHRY and CDR2 is SYGVKD. After removal of 6 bases from V and 1 base from J, the junction contained 3 bases not matched to a gene. The CDR3 protein is CAIREDRGNTEAFF. The CDR3 DNA sequence: TGTGCCATCAGGGAGGACAGGGGGAACACTGAAGCTTTCTTT.

This sequence joins TRBV11-2 and TRBJ1-4; no clear D. V shed 2 bases and J shed 7 bases, with 8 bases lying between them. The CDR3 runs to 13 residues. Germline V gene data show CDR1 as SGHAT and CDR2 as FQNNGV. The CDR3 sequence is CASSLSPLEKLFF. The DNA of the CDR3 is TGTGCCAGCAGCTTAAGTCCACTTGAAAAACTGTTTTTT.

The chain joins TRBV7-7 to TRBJ2-5; possibly TRBD2 for D (6 bases). This CDR3 spans 14 amino acids. Germline CDR1 and CDR2: SSHAT and FNYEAQ (reference sequence). V lost 5 bases to trimming and J lost 2 bases, with 12 bases between them. The CDR3 protein is CASSRTGTQETQYF. The CDR3 region has the DNA TGTGCCAGCAGCCGTACCGGGACTCAAGAGACCCAGTACTTC.

This chain uses TRBV28 with TRBJ2-7; 11 bases line up with TRBD1. The germline CDR1 and CDR2 sequences are MDHEN and SYDVKM. This CDR3 region has 16 residues. V was clipped by 1 base and J by 2 bases; unmatched bases: 4. The CDR3 sequence: CASSLSPGQGAYEQYF. The DNA of the CDR3 is TGTGCCAGCAGTTTATCGCCGGGACAGGGGGCCTACGAGCAGTACTTC.

This chain uses TRBV6-4 with TRBJ2-1; D uncertain. From germline, CDR1 is MRHNA and CDR2 SNTAGT. This CDR3 has 13 residues. V lost 4 bases and J 8 bases, leaving 12 bases between the germline ends. The chain's CDR3 is CASSASIADEQFF. The DNA of the CDR3 is TGTGCCAGCAGTGCCTCTATCGCGGATGAGCAGTTCTTC.

This chain's CDR3 is CAGRDTNYGYTF. The DNA of the CDR3 is TGTGCCGGTAGGGACACTAACTATGGCTACACCTTC. V usage is TRBV2 and J usage is TRBJ1-2; tentative D call: TRBD1 (6 bases). The CDR3 spans 12 residues. The germline V and J ends were trimmed by 11 bases and 0 bases, with 10 bases remaining between them. CDR1 SNHLY and CDR2 FYNNEI come from the germline V gene.

The rearrangement uses TRBV2 and TRBJ1-5, with 8 bases identical to TRBD1. CDR1 and CDR2 (germline): SNHLY, FYNNEI. This CDR3 has 14 amino acids. Trimming removed 6 bases from V and 11 bases from J; junction bases left unmatched: 12. For the CDR3, the DNA is TGTGCCAGCAGGGCAAAGGGACAGGAAATGGCCCAGCATTTT. Translating it yields CASRAKGQEMAQHF.

The chain carries TRBV18 and TRBJ1-6; 7 nucleotides agree with TRBD1. The V segment lost 4 bases and the J segment 5 bases; nucleotides outside the gene matches: 2. This CDR3 comprises 14 residues. CDR1 is KGHSH, CDR2 LQKENI, per germline. The CDR3 protein is CASSQGADNSPLHF. The DNA for the CDR3 is TGTGCCAGCTCACAGGGGGCGGATAATTCACCCCTCCACTTT.

The V gene is TRBV2, the J gene TRBJ1-3, with 10 bases fitting TRBD1. V dropped 3 bases and J dropped 8; count of bases not matched to a gene: 10. Germline V gene lookup returns CDR1 SNHLY and CDR2 FYNNEI. There are 16 residues in the CDR3. The chain's CDR3 is CASSDIWDRGRDTIYF. DNA of the CDR3: TGTGCCAGCAGTGATATTTGGGACAGGGGAAGGGACACCATATATTTT. Drawing the rest from reference TRBV2 and TRBJ1-3, the complete variable domain is EPEVTQTPSHQVTQMGQEVILRCVPISNHLYFYWYRQILGQKVEFLVSFYNNEISEKSEIFDDQFSVERPDGSNFTLKIRSTKLEDSAMYFCASSDIWDRGRDTIYFGEGSWLTVV.

The CDR3 reads CASSTSGSRNEQFF. For the CDR3, the DNA is TGTGCCAGCTCCACTAGCGGGAGTCGTAATGAGCAGTTCTTC. The gene calls are TRBV18 and TRBJ2-1, with TRBD2 matching 11 bases. The CDR3 sequence is 14 residues long. The germline gives CDR1 KGHSH, CDR2 LQKENI. Trimming took 6 bases from V and 7 from J; bases not matched to a gene: 5.

J is TRBJ2-1 and V is TRBV6-5, with 7 bases matching TRBD2. Germline CDR1 is MNHEY and CDR2 is SVGAGI. CDR3 length equals 15 residues. The trim removed 7 bases at V and 6 bases at J, leaving 12 bases unmatched. The CDR3 reads CASNSGGLVFNEQFF. CDR3 DNA: TGTGCCAGCAACTCCGGCGGACTAGTGTTCAATGAGCAGTTCTTC.

The CDR3 spells CASSLAPGRGNEKLFF. The DNA for the CDR3 is TGTGCCAGCAGCTTGGCTCCGGGAAGGGGGAATGAAAAACTGTTTTTT. The chain couples TRBV5-4 to TRBJ1-4; D is perhaps TRBD1 (6 bases). The CDR3 contains 16 residues. Trimming took off 0 bases at V and 5 bases at J, with 14 bases between the two ends. Germline CDR1 reads SGHNT; CDR2 reads YYREEE (reference sequence).

The chain employs TRBV27 and TRBJ1-2, with TRBD1 matching 10 bases. The CDR3 totals 17 residues. Germline assignment: CDR1 MNHEY and CDR2 SMNVEV (reference sequence). The V gene end was trimmed by 5 bases and the J gene end by 3 bases; junction bases not matched to a gene: 12. The chain's CDR3 is CASSPTGTGAGDYGYTF. The CDR3 DNA follows: TGTGCCAGCAGTCCGACCGGGACAGGGGCTGGCGACTATGGCTACACCTTC.

The rearrangement joins TRBV29-1 to TRBJ2-3, with 8 bases identical to TRBD2. The trim removed 4 bases at V and 2 bases at J, leaving 8 bases unmatched. The CDR3 runs 15 residues. The V gene's germline CDR1 is SQVTM and CDR2 ANQGSEA. The CDR3 spells CSVVNLAGFTDTQYF. The CDR3 region has the DNA TGCAGCGTTGTCAACCTAGCGGGCTTCACAGATACGCAGTATTTT.

This clone was observed a handful of times. The gene calls are TRBV25-1 and TRBJ1-4; tentatively, D is TRBD1 (6 bases). The germline V and J ends were trimmed by 4 bases and 4 bases, with 13 bases remaining between them. This CDR3 region has 15 residues. In germline, CDR1 is MGHDK, CDR2 SYGVNS. CDR3 nucleotide sequence: TGTGCCAGCAGTGCTCGGGACACCCTTAATGAAAAACTGTTTTTT. Translating gives CASSARDTLNEKLFF.

The J gene is TRBJ2-7, the V gene TRBV5-8; D perhaps matches TRBD1 (5 bases). The CDR3 covers 13 residues. With 1 base removed from V and 5 bases from J, the gap between germline ends came to 10 bases. Germline CDR1 reads SGHTS; CDR2 reads YDEGEE. The CDR3: CASSLTGAHEQYF. In DNA form, the CDR3 reads TGTGCCAGCAGCTTGACAGGAGCCCACGAGCAGTACTTC.

The chain employs TRBV14 and TRBJ2-5; 10 nucleotides agree with TRBD1. The V and J ends lost 2 bases and 4 bases, in that order; junction bases with no gene match: 7. The CDR3 is 16 residues long. CDR1 is SGHDN, CDR2 FVKESK, per germline. Here the CDR3 DNA reads TGTGCCAGCAGCCAAATACGGGACAGGGGATCAGAGACCCAGTACTTC. It encodes CASSQIRDRGSETQYF.

J is TRBJ2-5 and V is TRBV12-5, with 14 positions matching TRBD2. CDR1 LGHNT and CDR2 FRNRAP come from the germline V gene. The trim removed 0 bases at V and 3 bases at J, leaving 6 bases unmatched. The CDR3 sequence is 18 residues long. The CDR3 nucleotides are TGTGCTAGTGGTTTGGTACTAATGGGACTAGCGGGAGAAGAGACCCAGTACTTC. Encoded protein: CASGLVLMGLAGEETQYF. The full variable domain, its missing parts supplied by reference TRBV12-5 and TRBJ2-5, is DARVTQTPRHKVTEMGQEVTMRCQPILGHNTVFWYRQTMMQGLELLAYFRNRAPLDDSGMPKDRFSAEMPDATLATLKIQPSEPRDSAVYFCASGLVLMGLAGEETQYFGPGTRLLVL.

The rearrangement joins TRBV3-1 (or the pseudogene TRBV3-2) to TRBJ1-2, with D perhaps TRBD1 (6 bases). Germline CDR1 is LGHDT and CDR2 is YNNKEL (reference sequence). The CDR3 loop spans 13 amino acids. V was pared by 4 bases and J by 1 base, with 7 bases between. Here the CDR3 DNA reads TGTGCCAGCAGCCCGGACAGTAACTATGGCTACACCTTC. Protein: CASSPDSNYGYTF.

The chain couples TRBV5-4 to TRBJ1-2; D is uncertain. CDR1 is SGHNT and CDR2 is YYREEE in the germline V gene (reference sequence). Trimming took off 4 bases at V and 8 bases at J, with 21 bases between the two ends. The CDR3 contains 15 residues. CDR3 residues: CASSAKTQLSEGYTF. CDR3 DNA sequence: TGTGCCAGCAGCGCGAAAACACAGCTCTCGGAAGGCTACACCTTC.

V is TRBV11-2 and J is TRBJ2-7; 8 bases fit TRBD1. V was clipped by 7 bases and J by 2 bases; unmatched bases: 7. This CDR3 contains 14 residues. The germline gives CDR1 SGHAT, CDR2 FQNNGV. The CDR3 region is CASTDRGLTYEQYF. CDR3 coding DNA: TGTGCCAGCACTGACAGGGGACTTACCTACGAGCAGTACTTC.

V usage is TRBV12-5 and J usage is TRBJ2-3; TRBD2 agrees at 12 bases. Losses at the gene ends were 3 bases for V and 4 bases for J; bases not matched to a gene: 11. The CDR3 totals 18 residues. Germline V gives CDR1 LGHNT, CDR2 FRNRAP. The CDR3 DNA sequence: TGTGCTAGTGGTTTCCCTTGGACTAGCGGGATGGTTTCAGATACGCAGTATTTT. Protein product: CASGFPWTSGMVSDTQYF.

The chain couples TRBV7-2 to TRBJ2-1; 8 nucleotides line up with TRBD2. This CDR3 has 17 residues. The germline CDR1 and CDR2 sequences are SGHTA and FQGNSA. Trimming cost V 5 bases and J 2 bases; bases outside gene matches: 11. The DNA for the CDR3 is TGTGCCAGCAGCATCCCACGGGCGGGAGGACCCTACAATGAGCAGTTCTTC. Translated: CASSIPRAGGPYNEQFF. The whole variable domain, filled in from reference TRBV7-2 and TRBJ2-1, reads GAGVSQSPSNKVTEKGKDVELRCDPISGHTALYWYRQSLGQGLEFLIYFQGNSAPDKSGLPSDRFSAERTGGSVSTLTIQRTQQEDSAVYLCASSIPRAGGPYNEQFFGPGTRLTVL.

This rearrangement joins TRBV24-1 to TRBJ2-7; D is ambiguous. Trimming took off 9 bases at V and 1 base at J, with 18 bases between the two ends. The length of the CDR3 is 15 residues. Germline V gives CDR1 KGHDR, CDR2 SFDVKD. Here the CDR3 reads CATLSPGDESYEQYF. CDR3 bases: TGTGCCACCCTTTCCCCCGGAGACGAATCCTACGAGCAGTACTTC.

The J gene is TRBJ2-1, the V gene TRBV5-4; TRBD2 matches at 10 bases. Germline-derived CDR1 and CDR2 are SGHNT and YYREEE (reference sequence). Trimming removed 4 bases from V and 7 bases from J; junction bases left unmatched: 8. This CDR3 has 15 amino acids. The CDR3 DNA is TGTGCCAGCAGCCCCCCTAGCGGGAGAGGTAATGAGCAGTTCTTC. Its protein product is CASSPPSGRGNEQFF.

The chain couples TRBV11-2 to TRBJ2-3; 13 bases line up with TRBD2. This CDR3 comprises 16 residues. Trimming cost V 5 bases and J 2 bases; bases outside gene matches: 4. Germline CDR1 SGHAT, CDR2 FQNNGV. CDR3 region: CASSPGLAGLTDTQYF. CDR3 in DNA: TGTGCCAGCAGCCCGGGACTAGCGGGGCTCACAGATACGCAGTATTTT.

This chain connects TRBV9 to TRBJ1-3; D gene unclear. V lost 3 bases and J 1 base, leaving 8 bases between the germline ends. The CDR3 totals 14 residues. CDR1 and CDR2 (germline): SGDLS, YYNGEE. The CDR3 region has the DNA TGTGCCAGCAGCGCCTCTACTTCTGGAAACACCATATATTTT. Its protein product is CASSASTSGNTIYF.